The text below deals with one TCR beta chain. The target of this receptor is not known. It has no much larger one-base neighbor in the sample; base qualities were not kept. The library was made by the immunoSEQ multiplex PCR assay. As for the original processing: A statistical classification framework was developed to diagnose cytomegalovirus status using the catalog of TCR beta chain sequences. TCRdb took over this immuneACCESS table, retaining in-frame rearrangements with V and J assigned. Such tables are incomplete; in checked studies, under half of the missing clones stem from an unresolved V gene, and the remainder is unexplained. V, J and clone size are taken as reported in that table, and D and trimming were inferred from the DNA itself. For this sample there are about 250,000 clones; more than 75% appear just once. The top ten hold 12% of the sample. V was cut back by 6 bases and J by 3 bases, leaving a gap of 10 bases between them. Taken from the germline V gene, the CDR1 and CDR2 loops are MNHEY and SVGAGI. The CDR3, from cysteine to phenylalanine, totals 13 residues. Only the CDR3 DNA stays, 39 bases, in frame from base 1.

The donors were included in the validation cohort of around 120 subjects, a group kept apart from the roughly 700-subject first cohort. This entry is derived from a study of cytomegalovirus exposure and HLA in healthy donors listed by TCRdb under 2017. About the investigation overall: The 550 to 750 repertoires of the first cohort and the roughly 120 validation repertoires were produced on the same platform, according to a later analysis. The study aimed to test whether cataloging public T cell receptors could reveal signatures of past pathogen exposure. Besides the first cohort of 500 to 700 subjects, a separate validation cohort made up of around 120 different subjects was used. To predict cytomegalovirus infection status, the study combined high-throughput TCR immunosequencing, statistical association of individual TCRs with disease status, and machine learning. The research as a whole found: In the study, around 150 TCR beta chains were listed as associated with cytomegalovirus. A later analysis had no HLA typing for the validation cohort, so co-occurrence there was scored across all 110 or so repertoires. The classifier was reported to diagnose cytomegalovirus status with high specificity and sensitivity in both the original and validation cohorts. In a later analysis, TCRs clustered in the first cohort were found to also tend to co-occur in the roughly 120 validation repertoires, with 90% to 95% of cluster scores above 0. A few of the identified cytomegalovirus-associated TCR beta chains were confirmed in vitro to be specific for cytomegalovirus antigens. Most TCR sequences were observed very rarely across donors, whereas some public TCRs were present in many individuals. According to the authors, the approach could potentially be generalized to other disease states and immunological phenotypes.

The sequence derives from a man aged 18 to 30 in good health and CMV-seropositive. The sample was PBMCs. This sequence uses TRBV6-5 and TRBJ2-3; the D region is possibly TRBD1 or TRBD2, each matching across 5 bases. The CDR3 in this case is CASRRDRTDTQYF. The nucleotides read TGTGCCAGCAGACGGGACCGTACAGATACGCAGTATTTT.